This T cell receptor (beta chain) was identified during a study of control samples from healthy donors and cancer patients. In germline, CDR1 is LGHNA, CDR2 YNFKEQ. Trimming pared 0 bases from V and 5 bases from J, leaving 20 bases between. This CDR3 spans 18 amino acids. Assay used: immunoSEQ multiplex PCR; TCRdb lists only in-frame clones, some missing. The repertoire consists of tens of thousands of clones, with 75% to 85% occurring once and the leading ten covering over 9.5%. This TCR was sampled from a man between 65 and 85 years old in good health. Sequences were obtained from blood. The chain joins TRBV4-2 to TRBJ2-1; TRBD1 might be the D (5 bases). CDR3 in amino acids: CASSQDRWGATDDNEQFF. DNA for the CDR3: TGTGCCAGCAGCCAAGATCGATGGGGCGCAACCGACGACAATGAGCAGTTCTTC.